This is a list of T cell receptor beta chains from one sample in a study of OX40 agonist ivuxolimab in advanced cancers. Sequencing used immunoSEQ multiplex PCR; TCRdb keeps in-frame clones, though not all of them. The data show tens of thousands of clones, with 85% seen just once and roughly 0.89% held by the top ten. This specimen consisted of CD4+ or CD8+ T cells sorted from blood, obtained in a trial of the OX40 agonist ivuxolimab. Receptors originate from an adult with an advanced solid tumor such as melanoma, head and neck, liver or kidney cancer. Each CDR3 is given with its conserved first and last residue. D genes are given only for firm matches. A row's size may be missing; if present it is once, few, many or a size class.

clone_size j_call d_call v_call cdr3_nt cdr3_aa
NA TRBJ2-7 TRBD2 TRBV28 TGTGCCAGCAGCAAAGGGGGGACTAGTACCTACGAGCAGTACTTC CASSKGGTSTYEQYF
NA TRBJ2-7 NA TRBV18 TGTGCCAGCTCACCACTGAGACAGGACTACGAGCAGTACTTC CASSPLRQDYEQYF
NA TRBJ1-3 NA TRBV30 TGTGCCTGGAGTATCGGGGCAGGGGGAAACACCATATATTTT CAWSIGAGGNTIYF
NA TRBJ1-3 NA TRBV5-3 TGTGCCAGAAGCTGGGGCTCAACTGGAAACACCATATATTTT CARSWGSTGNTIYF
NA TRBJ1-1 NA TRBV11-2 TGTGCCAGCAGCTCCGCAGCGAACACTGAAGCTTTCTTT CASSSAANTEAFF
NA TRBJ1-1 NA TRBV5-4 TGTGCCAGCAGCCAGAACACTGAAGCTTTCTTT CASSQNTEAFF
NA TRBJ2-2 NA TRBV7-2 TGTGCCAGCAGCGGGGGGACTTTCCCCGGGGAGCTGTTTTTT CASSGGTFPGELFF
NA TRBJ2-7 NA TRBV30 TGTGCCTGGAGTTTAAAGGGCGGCTACGAGCAGTACTTC CAWSLKGGYEQYF
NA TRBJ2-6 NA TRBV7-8 TGTGCCAGCAGCCCGAGGAGCAGCTCTGGGGCCAACGTCCTGACTTTC CASSPRSSSGANVLTF
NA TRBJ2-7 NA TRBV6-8 TGTGCCAGCCCCCGCGTGAGCTCCTACGAGCAGTACTTC CASPRVSSYEQYF
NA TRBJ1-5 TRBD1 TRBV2 TGTGCCAGCAGCGCCTCCGGGACAGGGGGCAATCAGCCCCAGCATTTT CASSASGTGGNQPQHF
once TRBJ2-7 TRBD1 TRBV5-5 TGTGCCAGCAACGGCAGGGGGTCCCACGAGCAGTACTTC CASNGRGSHEQYF
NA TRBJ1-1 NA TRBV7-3 TGTGCCAGCAGCTTAACCTCTCGTGGCGGCACTGAAGCTTTCTTT CASSLTSRGGTEAFF
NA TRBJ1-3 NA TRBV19 TGTGCCAGTAAGGGACGGAGATCTGGAAACACCATATATTTT CASKGRRSGNTIYF
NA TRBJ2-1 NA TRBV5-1 TGCGCCAGCAGCTTCCTACAGGGCCATGAGCAGTTCTTC CASSFLQGHEQFF
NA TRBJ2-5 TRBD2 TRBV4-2 TGTGCCAGCAGCCAAGAGGGACTAGCGGGAGTGGAGACCCAGTACTTC CASSQEGLAGVETQYF
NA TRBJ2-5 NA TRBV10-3 TGTGCCATCAGTGAGTCGAGGGGTTCTGCGTTAGAGACCCAGTACTTC CAISESRGSALETQYF
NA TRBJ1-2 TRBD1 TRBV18 TGTGCCAGCTCCCTCGGACAGGGACGGGGCTATGGCTACACCTTC CASSLGQGRGYGYTF
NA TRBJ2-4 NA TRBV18 TGTGCCAGCTCAACCGGACAGATCCAGGGAAACATTCAGTACTTC CASSTGQIQGNIQYF
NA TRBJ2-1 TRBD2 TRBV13 TGTGCCAGCAGCCGGACTAGCTTTTACAATGAGCAGTTCTTC CASSRTSFYNEQFF
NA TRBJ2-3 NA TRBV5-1 TGCGCCAGCAGCGACAGCGGGCCCACAGATACGCAGTATTTT CASSDSGPTDTQYF
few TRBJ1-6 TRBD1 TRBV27 TGTGCCAGCAGGTCCCGGGACAGATATAATAATTCACCCCTCCACTTT CASRSRDRYNNSPLHF
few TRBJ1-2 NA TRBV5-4 TGTGCCAGCAGCTTCGTCGGGGTTAACTATGGCTACACCTTC CASSFVGVNYGYTF
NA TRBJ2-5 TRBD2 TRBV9 TGTGCCAGCAGCGCGCTAGCGGGGGGGATGGAGACCCAGTACTTC CASSALAGGMETQYF
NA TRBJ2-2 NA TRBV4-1 TGCGCCAGCAGCCGAGCCCCCGGTGTGAACACCGGGGAGCTGTTTTTT CASSRAPGVNTGELFF
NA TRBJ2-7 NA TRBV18 TGTGCCAGCTCACCACAGGGGATCGGAGTGTACGAGCAGTACTTC CASSPQGIGVYEQYF
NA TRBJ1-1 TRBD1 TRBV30 TGTGCCTGGAGTGTTCCCGGACAGGGTGACACTGAAGCTTTCTTT CAWSVPGQGDTEAFF
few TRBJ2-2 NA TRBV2 TGTGCCAGCAGTGAGTCCTCCTTCGGGGAGCTGTTTTTT CASSESSFGELFF
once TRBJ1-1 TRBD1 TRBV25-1 TGTGCCAGCAGTGGGACAGGGCTAATGGGAATGAACACTGAAGCTTTCTTT CASSGTGLMGMNTEAFF
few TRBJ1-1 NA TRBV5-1 TGCGCCAGCAGCTCCGGGACACTGAACACTGAAGCTTTCTTT CASSSGTLNTEAFF
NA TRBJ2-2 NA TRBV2 TGTGCCAGCATTTGGACAGAGGGTACCGGGGAGCTGTTTTTT CASIWTEGTGELFF
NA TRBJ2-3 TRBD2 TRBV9 TGTGCCAGCAGCTCTAGAGGCGGGGGGGATGGGGGTGGCACAGATACGCAGTATTTT CASSSRGGGDGGGTDTQYF
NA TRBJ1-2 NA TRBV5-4 TGTGCCAGCAGGAATTGGCCCCGTGCCGGGGTTAACTATGGCTACACCTTC CASRNWPRAGVNYGYTF
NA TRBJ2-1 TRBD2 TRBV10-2 TGCGCCAGCACCGAAGGGACTAGCGGGAGAAAGGAGCAGTTCTTC CASTEGTSGRKEQFF
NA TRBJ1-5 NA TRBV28 TGTGCCAGCAGTTTTAGGAGCAATCAGCCCCAGCATTTT CASSFRSNQPQHF
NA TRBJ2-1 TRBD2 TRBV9 TGTGCCAGCAGCGCCGGGACTAGCGGGATGGGCAATGAGCAGTTCTTC CASSAGTSGMGNEQFF
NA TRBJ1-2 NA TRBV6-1 TGTGCCAGCAGCTCGGACAGATGGCATGGCTACACCTTC CASSSDRWHGYTF
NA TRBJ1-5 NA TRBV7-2 TGTGCCAGCAGCTTAAATGGTGGGAATCAGCCCCAGCATTTT CASSLNGGNQPQHF
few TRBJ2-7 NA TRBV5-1 TGCGCCAGCAGCTTGGTAGGGGACGAGCAGTACTTC CASSLVGDEQYF
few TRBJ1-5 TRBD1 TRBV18 TGTGCCAGCTCACCACCGAACAGGGGACGGGTTCAGCCCCAGCATTTT CASSPPNRGRVQPQHF
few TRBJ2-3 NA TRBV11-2 TGTGCCAGCAGCGTAGACGGACACCCCGGGGATACGCAGTATTTT CASSVDGHPGDTQYF
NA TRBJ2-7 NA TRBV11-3 TGTGCCAGCAGCTTAGCCTACGAGCAGTACTTC CASSLAYEQYF
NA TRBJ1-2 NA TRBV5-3 TGTGCCAGAAGCCGAACGGGACACAGGGCTAACTATGGCTACACCTTC CARSRTGHRANYGYTF